The next 9 T cell receptor beta chains were all read from a single sample in a study of blood T cell repertoires in COVID-19. Sequenced by immunoSEQ multiplex PCR; TCRdb stores in-frame clones only, minus some. The profile shows 130,000 to 150,000 clones, less than 90% of them singletons. Input material: PBMCs or T cells enriched from blood (not recorded which). The receptors originated from a woman aged 45-65 years who had been exposed to COVID-19.

This clone was seen only once. The rearrangement uses TRBV5-6 and TRBJ1-3; D gene unclear. CDR3 size: 15 residues. V gave up 0 bases and J gave up 3 bases, with 10 bases separating them. Germline V gives CDR1 SGHDT, CDR2 YYEEEE. CDR3 in amino acids: CASSLERGIGNTIYF. The CDR3, as DNA: TGTGCCAGCAGCTTGGAGAGAGGGATTGGAAACACCATATATTTT.

This chain links TRBV12-3 or TRBV12-4 with TRBJ2-7, with D perhaps matching TRBD2 (5 bases). The ends were cut back, 1 base at V and 6 bases at J, with 10 bases in the middle. The CDR3 totals 13 residues. The CDR3 loop reads CASSLGGRGEQYF. For the CDR3, the DNA is TGTGCCAGCAGTTTAGGTGGGAGAGGCGAGCAGTACTTC.

This chain links TRBV27 with TRBJ2-1; 13 bases are a match to TRBD2. The length of the CDR3 is 16 residues. CDR1 is MNHEY, CDR2 SMNVEV, per germline (reference sequence). With V trimmed by 5 bases and J by 2 bases, 3 bases remained unmatched. CDR3 sequence: CASSGLAGAPYNEQFF. The DNA of the CDR3 is TGTGCCAGCAGTGGACTAGCGGGAGCACCCTACAATGAGCAGTTCTTC.

This clone was counted once. The V call is TRBV4-3, the J call TRBJ1-6; D is possibly TRBD1 (5 bases). CDR3 size: 17 residues. V lost 1 base and J 7 bases, leaving 17 bases between the germline ends. Per germline, CDR1 LGHNA and CDR2 YSLEER. The CDR3 DNA reads TGCGCCAGCAGCCAAGTCGGGGGTTCGGAGTTGAATTCACCCCTCCACTTT. This encodes CASSQVGGSELNSPLHF.

V usage is TRBV4-1 and J usage is TRBJ2-1, with 9 nucleotides matching TRBD1. The J segment lost 4 bases and the V segment lost 0 bases, leaving 4 bases of the junction unmatched. Looked up from germline, CDR1 is MGHRA and CDR2 is YSYEKL. CDR3 length: 16 amino acids. CDR3 DNA sequence: TGCGCCAGCAGCCAAGAATTGGGACAGGGTTACAATGAGCAGTTCTTC. As protein: CASSQELGQGYNEQFF.

The chain carries TRBV11-2 and TRBJ2-7; TRBD2 aligns across 9 bases. Germline V CDR1 and CDR2: SGHAT, FQNNGV. The CDR3 totals 18 residues. The junction had 18 bases not matched to a gene; V was cut back by 5 bases and J by 4 bases. CDR3 region: CASSPKNNKAGGWYEQYF. The CDR3 DNA reads as TGTGCCAGCAGCCCGAAAAACAATAAAGCGGGAGGCTGGTACGAGCAGTACTTC.

The chain has TRBV15 and TRBJ2-1; the match to TRBD2 covers 13 bases. Trimming removed 0 bases from V and 9 bases from J; junction bases left unmatched: 2. CDR1 is LNHNV, CDR2 YYDKDF, per germline (reference sequence). There are 15 residues in the CDR3. CDR3 in amino acids: CATSREGLAGFEQFF. The CDR3 nucleotides read TGTGCCACCAGCAGAGAGGGACTAGCGGGATTTGAGCAGTTCTTC. Variable domain in full (rest from reference TRBV15 and TRBJ2-1): DAMVIQNPRYQVTQFGKPVTLSCSQTLNHNVMYWYQQKSSQAPKLLFHYYDKDFNNEADTPDNFQSRRPNTSFCFLDIRSPGLGDTAMYLCATSREGLAGFEQFFGPGTRLTVL.

The rearrangement uses TRBV5-8 and TRBJ1-1, with D possibly matching TRBD1 (5 bases). V lost 4 bases and J 12 bases, leaving 16 bases between the germline ends. This CDR3 has 12 amino acids. Germline V CDR1 and CDR2: SGHTS, YDEGEE. This chain's CDR3 is CASSPGGFLSFF. CDR3 nucleotide sequence: TGTGCCAGCAGCCCCGGGGGGTTCCTTTCTTTCTTT.

The chain combines TRBV3-1 (or the pseudogene TRBV3-2) with TRBJ2-7; 9 nucleotides agree with TRBD2. V lost 4 bases and J lost 5; bases outside the gene matches: 18. The CDR3 is made up of 18 amino acids. Germline V gives CDR1 LGHDT, CDR2 YNNKEL (reference sequence). CDR3 region: CASSRTIYRRGTSNEQYF. DNA of the CDR3: TGTGCCAGCAGCCGCACAATTTACAGAAGAGGGACTAGCAACGAGCAGTACTTC.